This T cell receptor (beta chain) was found in a study of CD4 T cells in relation to SARS-CoV-2 and coronaviruses. This table comes from immunoSEQ multiplex PCR, and its TCRdb copy is limited to in-frame clones, with some not included. Of around 22,000 clones in the sample, roughly 73% were seen once. To note about this clone: The target antigen is unknown.

V lost 5 bases and J lost 2, with 13 bases in between. CDR3 size: 15 residues. Germline values: CDR1 ENHRY, CDR2 SYGVKD. Study conclusions and caveats: Crossreactivity was assessed only for spike protein, not other viral proteins.

CD4+ T cells from unexposed donors were obtained before the COVID-19 pandemic (2011-2018). After approximately 10 days of culture, CD4+ T cells were isolated. The chain is built from TRBV10-3 and TRBJ1-5; D is perhaps TRBD1 (5 bases). The sequence came from a human donor in good health. The sequenced material came from CD4+ T cells from PBMCs, cultured in vitro. The CDR3 region has the DNA TGTGCCATCAGTAATCGGCCGGGGGGCAATCAGCCCCAGCATTTT. Its translation is CAISNRPGGNQPQHF.